What follows describes a single T cell receptor (beta chain). One end of the junction varies from germline; a read error may be responsible. The source of the sample is a study of cytomegalovirus exposure and HLA in healthy donors. Each donor's status was that of a healthy bone marrow donor. A multiplex PCR was run with 60 Vbeta primers and 13 Jbeta primers. Data came from immunoSEQ multiplex PCR; TCRdb stores just in-frame clones and leaves some out. Here the sample spans about 180,000 clones, approximately 88% being singletons. The germline gives CDR1 LNHNV, CDR2 YYDKDF (reference sequence). The CDR3 extends over 14 amino acids.

This TCR derives from a boy aged 2-9 years in good health and CMV-seronegative. The chain employs TRBV15 and TRBJ2-5; 11 positions match TRBD2. The sequenced sample was PBMCs. The CDR3 is CATSGDLAGGTQYF. CDR3 DNA: TGTGCCACCAGCGGAGACCTAGCGGGAGGTACCCAGTACTTC. The whole variable domain, remainder taken from reference TRBV15 and TRBJ2-5, is DAMVIQNPRYQVTQFGKPVTLSCSQTLNHNVMYWYQQKSSQAPKLLFHYYDKDFNNEADTPDNFQSRRPNTSFCFLDIRSPGLGDTAMYLCATSGDLAGGTQYFGPGTRLLVL.